Shown below are 22 T cell receptor beta chains from a single sample sequenced in a study of shared T cell receptors in the human thymus. Generated by immunoSEQ multiplex PCR, the TCRdb table keeps only in-frame clones and is missing some. Among hundreds of thousands of clones listed, over 75% were seen once. These records were also assigned to another study, of human thymus T cells.

Sequences were obtained from thymocytes. The origin of the receptors is a boy less than two years old with a congenital heart defect.

V gene TRBV4-1 combines with J gene TRBJ2-2; TRBD2 aligns across 10 bases. The CDR3 runs 20 residues. In germline, CDR1 is MGHRA, CDR2 YSYEKL. Trimming took 0 bases from V and 8 from J; bases not matched to a gene: 18. CDR3 in amino acids: CASSQDTPVTSGDGNGELFF. The CDR3 DNA is TGCGCCAGCAGCCAAGATACCCCGGTTACTAGCGGGGACGGGAATGGGGAGCTGTTTTTT.

The genes are TRBV7-2 and TRBJ2-4, with D unresolved. The V end lost 2 bases, the J end lost 0 bases, and 17 bases lay between the germline ends. Germline loops: CDR1 SGHTA, CDR2 FQGNSA. This CDR3 is built from 18 residues. The chain's CDR3 is CASSLPPSPQLAKNIQYF. CDR3 DNA sequence: TGTGCCAGCAGCTTACCCCCTAGTCCCCAATTAGCCAAAAACATTCAGTACTTC. Drawing the rest from reference TRBV7-2 and TRBJ2-4, the complete variable domain is GAGVSQSPSNKVTEKGKDVELRCDPISGHTALYWYRQSLGQGLEFLIYFQGNSAPDKSGLPSDRFSAERTGGSVSTLTIQRTQQEDSAVYLCASSLPPSPQLAKNIQYFGAGTRLSVL.

This chain links TRBV4-2 with TRBJ2-5, with 9 bases matching TRBD2. Judging by the DNA end, TRBJ2-7 fits better; the J call may be wrong. Germline-derived CDR1 and CDR2 are LGHNA and YNFKEQ. This CDR3 is 15 amino acids long. The CDR3 DNA reads as TGTGCCAGCAGCCAAGTCCTAGCGGGGTGCCACGAGCAGTACTTC. Protein sequence: CASSQVLAGCHEQYF.

The sample holds one count of this clone. The gene calls are TRBV11-2 and TRBJ2-7; a weak D match, TRBD2 (6 bases). Germline V CDR1 and CDR2: SGHAT, FQNNGV. The V end was cut by 5 bases, the J end by 1 base, with 15 bases between. The CDR3 totals 15 residues. CDR3 sequence: CASSQPRGNSYEQYF. In nucleotides, the CDR3 is TGTGCCAGCAGCCAACCCCGGGGGAATTCCTACGAGCAGTACTTC.

The chain combines TRBV28 with TRBJ2-2; 8 bases align to TRBD1. With 5 bases clipped from V and 6 bases from J, the junction kept 2 bases outside the gene matches. The CDR3 runs 13 residues. Germline CDR1 and CDR2: MDHEN and SYDVKM. CDR3 coding DNA: TGTGCCAGCAGTATACAGGGGGCCGGGGAGCTGTTTTTT. It yields the protein CASSIQGAGELFF.

In regard to this clone: Other nucleotide sequences in the sample specify the same CDR3. The V and J genes are TRBV5-1 and TRBJ2-7; 7 nucleotides match TRBD2. Germline trimming cut 5 bases from V and 4 bases from J; bases unmatched to any gene: 0. There are 11 residues in the CDR3. Germline V gene lookup returns CDR1 SGHRS and CDR2 YFSETQ. CDR3 amino acids: CASRGGYEQYF. CDR3 nucleotide sequence: TGCGCCAGCAGGGGGGGGTACGAGCAGTACTTC.

The V and J genes are TRBV28 and TRBJ2-1; TRBD1 is a possible D gene (6 bases). Trimming removed 6 bases at V and 10 bases at J, with 19 bases between. The CDR3 loop spans 14 amino acids. CDR1 MDHEN and CDR2 SYDVKM come from the germline V gene. This chain's CDR3 is CASSPAGVGKEQFF. CDR3 DNA: TGTGCCAGCAGCCCCGCAGGGGTGGGGAAGGAGCAGTTCTTC.

The rearrangement uses TRBV7-6 and TRBJ2-7; D is perhaps TRBD1 (5 bases). Trimming took 4 bases from V and 3 from J, leaving 28 bases between them. This CDR3 spans 19 amino acids. The germline gives CDR1 SGHVS, CDR2 FNYEAQ. Here the CDR3 DNA reads TGTGCCAGCAGCTATCTTGATACCCTCCCGGACACCTTAAACTACGAGCAGTACTTC. It codes for CASSYLDTLPDTLNYEQYF.

Of note for this clone: A junction end diverges from the germline sequence, so it may reflect a read error. This chain links TRBV7-9 with TRBJ1-1; TRBD1 agrees at 9 bases. This CDR3 has 19 amino acids. Per germline, CDR1 SEHNR and CDR2 FQNEAQ (reference sequence). CDR3 in amino acids: CASSPQALDRGPLKTEAFF. The CDR3 bases are TGTGCCAGCAGCCCACAGGCCTTGGACAGGGGACCATTGAAAACTGAAGCTTTCTTT.

The V gene is TRBV15, the J gene TRBJ2-3; 12 nucleotides align to TRBD2. The CDR3 is 16 residues long. V trimming: 4 bases; J trimming: 3 bases; junction bases outside the gene matches: 5. Germline V CDR1 and CDR2: LNHNV, YYDKDF (reference sequence). The CDR3 nucleotides are TGTGCCACCAGCATCCCGACTAGCGGGGGAACAGATACGCAGTATTTT. This encodes CATSIPTSGGTDTQYF.

The rearrangement uses TRBV28 and TRBJ1-4; the D is unclear. This CDR3 contains 16 residues. Germline CDR1 is MDHEN and CDR2 is SYDVKM. V was trimmed by 0 bases and J by 0 bases, leaving 8 bases between them. The CDR3 reads CASSLWAEATNEKLFF. The CDR3 DNA follows: TGTGCCAGCAGTTTATGGGCAGAAGCAACTAATGAAAAACTGTTTTTT.

The V gene is TRBV27, the J gene TRBJ2-7, with 12 bases matching TRBD2. V gave up 5 bases and J gave up 6 bases; unmatched junction bases: 5. This CDR3 has 14 residues. Germline-derived CDR1 and CDR2 are MNHEY and SMNVEV (reference sequence). The CDR3 nucleotides read TGTGCCAGCAGTAAAACTAGCGGGAGGCCCGAGCAGTACTTC. It yields the protein CASSKTSGRPEQYF.

The rearrangement joins TRBV5-8 to TRBJ1-2; D perhaps matches TRBD1 (5 bases). CDR3 length equals 13 residues. Looked up from germline, CDR1 is SGHTS and CDR2 is YDEGEE. V was cut by 0 bases and J by 7 bases, with 10 bases left in between. Written as DNA, the CDR3 is TGTGCCAGCAGCTTGGACAGGCGAGCTGGCTACACCTTC. Amino acids: CASSLDRRAGYTF.

The V gene is TRBV28, the J gene TRBJ1-4; D perhaps matches TRBD1 (6 bases). The length of the CDR3 is 13 residues. Trimming pared 11 bases from V and 7 bases from J, leaving 17 bases between. Germline V lookup: CDR1 MDHEN, CDR2 SYDVKM. This chain's CDR3 is CASDSLSSEKLFF. In nucleotides, the CDR3 is TGTGCCTCGGACAGCCTAAGCAGTGAAAAACTGTTTTTT.

CDR3 nucleotides: TGCGCCAGCAGCCAAGGCTTAGACGGGAGGGGTTCGCTCTACGAGCAGTACTTC. Translated, it gives CASSQGLDGRGSLYEQYF. The V and J genes are TRBV4-3 and TRBJ2-7; 8 bases map to TRBD2. The CDR3 sequence is 18 residues long. Germline CDR1 and CDR2: LGHNA and YSLEER. Trimming took 1 base from V and 3 from J; bases not matched to a gene: 14.

The gene calls are TRBV5-1 and TRBJ2-1, with D unclear. This CDR3 contains 14 residues. Trimming cost V 0 bases and J 8 bases, with 12 bases left between them. CDR1 and CDR2 from the germline V gene are SGHRS and YFSETQ. The CDR3 is CASSLEVGRDEQFF. CDR3 bases: TGCGCCAGCAGCTTGGAGGTTGGGCGTGATGAGCAGTTCTTC.

This rearrangement joins TRBV5-8 to TRBJ2-1, with 7 bases identical to TRBD1. V lost 4 bases and J lost 4; bases outside the gene matches: 2. In germline, CDR1 is SGHTS, CDR2 YDEGEE. The CDR3 is 13 residues long. The CDR3 nucleotides read TGTGCCAGCAGCCCGGGACAGTACAATGAGCAGTTCTTC. Residues: CASSPGQYNEQFF. Full variable domain (outside the CDR3, taken from reference TRBV5-8 and TRBJ2-1): EAGVTQSPTHLIKTRGQQATLRCSPISGHTSVYWYQQALGLGLQFLLWYDEGEERNRGNFPPRFSGRQFPNYSSELNVNALELEDSALYLCASSPGQYNEQFFGPGTRLTVL.

V usage is TRBV5-4 and J usage is TRBJ1-2; D is possibly TRBD1 (5 bases). Per the germline V gene, CDR1 is SGHNT and CDR2 is YYREEE (reference sequence). The CDR3 has 16 residues. Trimming pared 0 bases from V and 6 bases from J, leaving 18 bases between. The CDR3 region has the DNA TGTGCCAGCAGCTTGGCGTGGGGGGGACGCGTGCATGGCTACACCTTC. Its protein is CASSLAWGGRVHGYTF.

V gene TRBV4-1 combines with J gene TRBJ2-7, with 7 bases fitting TRBD2. After removal of 0 bases from V and 4 bases from J, the junction contained 6 bases not matched to a gene. CDR1 and CDR2 from the germline V gene are MGHRA and YSYEKL. CDR3 length equals 15 residues. Written as DNA, the CDR3 is TGCGCCAGCAGCCAAGATCGGCGGGAGCCATACGAGCAGTACTTC. Its translation is CASSQDRREPYEQYF.

This chain connects TRBV6-5 to TRBJ1-2; 7 bases line up with TRBD1. Losses at the gene ends were 6 bases for V and 5 bases for J; bases not matched to a gene: 6. Per germline, CDR1 MNHEY and CDR2 SVGAGI. This CDR3 is built from 13 residues. The CDR3 DNA reads TGTGCCAGCAGCCAAGGGGGCGGGTATGGCTACACCTTC. Its translation is CASSQGGGYGYTF.

Here the CDR3 DNA reads TGTGCCAGCATTAGTACGGACAGTTCTAGCACAGATACGCAGTATTTT. Translation gives CASISTDSSSTDTQYF. The rearrangement joins TRBV27 to TRBJ2-3, with TRBD1 as a possible D gene (6 bases). The V gene lost 7 bases and the J gene lost 0 bases, with 17 bases spanning the gap. The V gene's germline CDR1 is MNHEY and CDR2 SMNVEV (reference sequence). The CDR3 totals 16 residues.

The chain combines TRBV27 with TRBJ1-1; 10 bases map to TRBD1. Germline assignment: CDR1 MNHEY and CDR2 SMNVEV (reference sequence). The CDR3 extends over 18 amino acids. V trimming: 4 bases; J trimming: 4 bases; junction bases outside the gene matches: 15. CDR3 in DNA: TGTGCCAGCAGTTCGGGACTAGGACAGGGGGTCGTGGGCACTGAAGCTTTCTTT. This sequence encodes CASSSGLGQGVVGTEAFF.